The rows below give T cell receptor beta chains drawn from one sample of a study of cytomegalovirus exposure and HLA in healthy donors. TCRdb's copy holds only in-frame clones and misses some; the assay was immunoSEQ multiplex PCR. This sample carries about 130,000 clones, 80% to 90% of them seen once, and the ten largest clones take around 5.9%. Sequencing was performed on PBMCs. The receptors come from a woman in her twenties or thirties in good health and CMV-seropositive. Both conserved end residues are part of each CDR3. The D gene is left open where the match is weak. Clone size appears in some rows only: once, few, many, or a class for an expanded clone.

clone size	V gene	J gene	D gene	CDR3 protein	CDR3 DNA
few	TRBV19	TRBJ2-7	.	CASSMQGNNYEQYF	TGTGCCAGTAGTATGCAGGGTAATAACTACGAGCAGTACTTC
.	TRBV14	TRBJ2-7	.	CASSQDPPGRPRSYEQYF	TGTGCCAGCAGCCAAGATCCTCCAGGCAGGCCACGATCCTACGAGCAGTACTTC
.	TRBV5-4	TRBJ1-1	TRBD1	CASSSPGQGNTEAFF	TGTGCCAGCAGCTCCCCGGGACAGGGGAACACTGAAGCTTTCTTT
.	TRBV5-6	TRBJ2-3	TRBD2	CASSLLAGGPYTQYF	TGTGCCAGCAGCTTGTTGGCGGGAGGGCCGTATACGCAGTATTTT
once	TRBV5-1	TRBJ1-2	.	CASSLLPTEHNYGYTF	TGCGCCAGCAGCTTGCTCCCGACAGAGCATAACTATGGCTACACCTTC
.	TRBV9	TRBJ2-3	TRBD1	CASSNGRTGVEDTQYF	TGTGCCAGCAGCAATGGGCGGACAGGGGTAGAAGATACGCAGTATTTT
.	TRBV7-8	TRBJ1-2	.	CASSITGMGYGYTF	TGTGCCAGCAGCATCACAGGGATGGGGTATGGCTACACCTTC
.	TRBV5-4	TRBJ2-7	TRBD2	CASSSRGGSTYEQYF	TGTGCCAGCAGCTCCCGGGGCGGGAGTACCTACGAGCAGTACTTC
.	TRBV15	TRBJ2-1	.	CATSRPGTPRVEQFF	TGTGCCACCAGCAGGCCCGGGACACCTCGCGTTGAGCAGTTCTTC
few	TRBV29-1	TRBJ1-2	TRBD1	CSVGGQGSGYTF	TGCAGCGTTGGGGGACAGGGCAGTGGCTACACCTTC
.	TRBV5-6	TRBJ2-3	TRBD1	CASSLVGTGTDTQYF	TGTGCCAGCAGCTTGGTTGGGACAGGCACAGATACGCAGTATTTT
.	TRBV5-1	TRBJ2-7	.	CASSLDPAAEEQYF	TGCGCCAGCAGCTTGGATCCGGCGGCTGAGGAGCAGTACTTC
.	TRBV7-2	TRBJ1-6	TRBD1	CASSLGSGGPLNSPLHF	TGTGCCAGCAGCTTAGGGTCAGGGGGCCCGTTGAATTCACCCCTCCACTTT
.	TRBV27	TRBJ2-1	.	CASSSDGTFGDTYNEQFF	TGTGCCAGCAGTTCAGACGGTACTTTCGGAGATACCTACAATGAGCAGTTCTTC
.	TRBV7-8	TRBJ1-5	TRBD1	CASSLVRDRGNQPQHF	TGTGCCAGCAGCTTAGTAAGGGACAGGGGGAATCAGCCCCAGCATTTT
.	TRBV6-1	TRBJ1-3	TRBD1	CASSAQGSGSGNTIYF	TGTGCCAGCAGTGCACAGGGGTCCGGCTCTGGAAACACCATATATTTT
.	TRBV5-1	TRBJ2-5	TRBD1	CASSLPQGAGTQYF	TGCGCCAGCAGCTTGCCCCAGGGGGCGGGGACCCAGTACTTC
.	TRBV23-1	TRBJ2-1	TRBD1	CASSHFPPGTGTSQDVYNEQFF	TGCGCCAGCAGTCATTTCCCCCCCGGGACAGGGACCAGCCAGGACGTTTACAATGAGCAGTTCTTC
.	TRBV4-1	TRBJ2-5	TRBD2	CASSQDYPSGVGETQYF	TGCGCCAGCAGCCAAGATTACCCTAGCGGGGTAGGAGAGACCCAGTACTTC
once	TRBV2	TRBJ2-3	TRBD2	CASSEGLAALDF	TGTGCCAGCAGTGAAGGACTAGCGGCCCTTGATTTT
.	TRBV9	TRBJ1-2	TRBD1	CASSPRDRGVVGYTF	TGTGCCAGCAGCCCTAGGGACAGGGGGGTAGTTGGCTACACCTTC
few	TRBV15	TRBJ1-1	.	CATSGYRVVGTEAFF	TGTGCCACCAGCGGCTACAGGGTGGTCGGCACTGAAGCTTTCTTT
.	TRBV2	TRBJ2-1	.	CASSRQGTTDEQFF	TGTGCCAGCAGTAGACAGGGGACTACCGATGAGCAGTTCTTC
once	TRBV5-1	TRBJ1-2	TRBD1	CASSRIPPGQLFGYTF	TGCGCCAGCAGCCGCATACCCCCGGGACAGCTATTTGGCTACACCTTC
.	TRBV6-1	TRBJ1-4	.	CASSEGHLRNEKLFF	TGTGCCAGCAGTGAGGGGCACCTCCGTAATGAAAAACTGTTTTTT
.	TRBV4-1	TRBJ1-1	.	CASSQDRRSIEAFF	TGCGCCAGCAGCCAAGACCGGAGATCCATTGAAGCTTTCTTT
.	TRBV6-6	TRBJ1-4	TRBD1	CASSPRDRGREKLFF	TGTGCCAGCAGCCCCCGGGACAGGGGACGAGAAAAACTGTTTTTT
once	TRBV20-1	TRBJ2-2	.	CSATTSGELFF	TGCAGTGCTACGACTAGCGGGGAGCTGTTTTTT
.	TRBV10-3	TRBJ2-3	TRBD2	CAISGSGGTDTQYF	TGTGCCATCAGTGGTAGCGGGGGCACAGATACGCAGTATTTT
.	TRBV23-1	TRBJ2-4	.	CASSQLAGMVPKNIQYF	TGCGCCAGCAGTCAATTGGCAGGGATGGTTCCCAAAAACATTCAGTACTTC
.	TRBV5-1	TRBJ2-2	.	CASNQRVGTGELFF	TGCGCCAGCAACCAACGGGTCGGCACCGGGGAGCTGTTTTTT
.	TRBV15	TRBJ1-4	TRBD1	CATSREQGALEKLFF	TGTGCCACCAGCAGGGAACAGGGGGCTCTTGAAAAACTGTTTTTT
.	TRBV5-1	TRBJ2-7	TRBD1	CASSFLGQGILGGEQYF	TGCGCCAGCAGCTTCCTGGGACAGGGAATTCTCGGGGGCGAGCAGTACTTC
.	TRBV4-1	TRBJ2-7	TRBD1	CASSHTPGGINEQYF	TGCGCCAGCAGTCATACTCCAGGGGGCATCAACGAGCAGTACTTC
.	TRBV5-1	TRBJ2-3	.	CASTSWRGGTDTQYF	TGCGCCAGCACCTCCTGGCGGGGCGGCACAGATACGCAGTATTTT
.	TRBV15	TRBJ1-3	TRBD1	CATSSNTGTGSTIYF	TGTGCCACCAGCAGCAATACCGGGACAGGGAGTACCATATATTTT
few	TRBV19	TRBJ1-5	.	CASSISGFGSPQHF	TGTGCCAGTAGTATTTCAGGGTTTGGATCGCCCCAGCATTTT
.	TRBV4-2	TRBJ1-1	.	CASSQDLGNTEAFF	TGTGCCAGCAGCCAAGATCTAGGGAACACTGAAGCTTTCTTT
.	TRBV28	TRBJ2-5	.	CASSLEPGEMETQYF	TGTGCCAGCAGTCTAGAACCAGGGGAGATGGAGACCCAGTACTTC
.	TRBV27	TRBJ2-3	TRBD2	CASSHRTSGSVYSDTQYF	TGTGCCAGCAGCCATAGGACTAGCGGGTCGGTATATTCAGATACGCAGTATTTT
.	TRBV5-1	TRBJ2-2	.	CASSLEPVNTGELFF	TGCGCCAGCAGCTTGGAGCCGGTTAACACCGGGGAGCTGTTTTTT
.	TRBV5-5	TRBJ1-5	TRBD1	CASSPISDRVGQPQHF	TGTGCCAGCAGCCCCATATCGGACAGGGTAGGTCAGCCCCAGCATTTT
once	TRBV29-1	TRBJ1-1	TRBD1	CSVVGTGEGNTEAFF	TGCAGCGTTGTGGGGACAGGGGAGGGGAACACTGAAGCTTTCTTT
.	TRBV10-3	TRBJ2-2	TRBD2	CAIREAGLAGGPESTGELFF	TGTGCCATCAGGGAGGCGGGACTAGCGGGGGGTCCAGAAAGTACCGGGGAGCTGTTTTTT
.	TRBV28	TRBJ2-7	TRBD1	CASSLRTGVAEQYF	TGTGCCAGCAGTTTGAGGACAGGGGTCGCCGAGCAGTACTTC
.	TRBV5-1	TRBJ2-7	TRBD2	CASSFGAAGGYEQYF	TGCGCCAGCAGCTTTGGGGCAGCGGGAGGTTACGAGCAGTACTTC
.	TRBV9	TRBJ1-5	TRBD1	CASSVATGGQVVDNQPQHF	TGTGCCAGCAGCGTAGCTACGGGGGGACAGGTCGTCGACAATCAGCCCCAGCATTTT
few	TRBV28	TRBJ1-1	.	CASRMNTEAFF	TGTGCCAGCCGTATGAACACTGAAGCTTTCTTT
.	TRBV5-6	TRBJ2-7	TRBD2	CASTVWGGSLHEQYF	TGTGCCAGCACCGTGTGGGGCGGGAGTTTGCACGAGCAGTACTTC
.	TRBV6-5	TRBJ1-2	.	CASKTAKEGYTF	TGTGCCAGCAAGACGGCGAAGGAGGGCTACACCTTC
.	TRBV2	TRBJ1-2	TRBD1	CASRWDRSLSGYTF	TGTGCCAGCAGATGGGACAGGTCTTTATCTGGCTACACCTTC